This is a list of T cell receptor beta chains from one sample in a study of blood T cell repertoires in COVID-19. The table came from immunoSEQ multiplex PCR; TCRdb's copy has only in-frame clones and leaves some out. Of fewer than 350,000 clones detected, 90% appear once; the ten largest clones hold 4.1%. Input material: PBMCs or T cells enriched from blood (not recorded which). Every receptor here comes from a young woman with acute COVID-19. Each CDR3 is given with its conserved first and last residue. D genes are given only for firm matches. The size of a clone is reported for some rows only, either as once, few or many, or as a class for expanded clones.

J: TRBJ1-2
D: -
size: -
V: TRBV6-5
CDR3: CASSSSGTLYGYTF
DNA: TGTGCCAGCTCATCTTCCGGGACACTTTATGGCTACACCTTC

J: TRBJ2-7
D: -
size: -
V: TRBV6-5
CDR3: CASSYSRLNEQYF
DNA: TGTGCCAGCAGTTACTCGAGACTTAACGAGCAGTACTTC

J: TRBJ1-2
D: -
size: few
V: TRBV29-1
CDR3: CSVEGGTRWNEFYGYTF
DNA: TGCAGCGTTGAAGGCGGTACTAGATGGAACGAATTCTATGGCTACACCTTC

J: TRBJ1-4
D: -
size: -
V: TRBV4-2
CDR3: CASSQTEASLGEKLFF
DNA: TGTGCCAGCAGCCAAACTGAGGCATCCTTGGGTGAAAAACTGTTTTTT

J: TRBJ1-6
D: -
size: -
V: TRBV19
CDR3: CASHTGNSPLHF
DNA: TGTGCCAGTCATACAGGGAATTCACCCCTCCACTTT

J: TRBJ2-3
D: TRBD2
size: -
V: TRBV4-1
CDR3: CASSQLADTDTQYF
DNA: TGCGCCAGCAGCCAACTAGCGGACACAGATACGCAGTATTTT

J: TRBJ2-4
D: -
size: -
V: TRBV9
CDR3: CASSVGGGAKNIQYF
DNA: TGTGCCAGCAGCGTAGGCGGGGGCGCCAAAAACATTCAGTACTTC

J: TRBJ2-3
D: -
size: -
V: TRBV5-1
CDR3: CASSLAGTSLLGSGNTQYF
DNA: TGCGCCAGCAGCCTAGCCGGGACTTCCCTGCTTGGGTCCGGAAATACGCAGTATTTT

J: TRBJ2-7
D: TRBD1
size: -
V: TRBV7-9
CDR3: CASSLPSLKGQTYEQYF
DNA: TGTGCCAGCAGCTTACCATCACTCAAGGGACAGACCTACGAGCAGTACTTC

J: TRBJ2-1
D: -
size: once
V: TRBV6-5
CDR3: CASSYQARQFF
DNA: TGTGCCAGCAGTTACCAAGCGCGGCAGTTCTTC

J: TRBJ2-5
D: TRBD2
size: -
V: TRBV30
CDR3: CAWSVERTSGQETQYF
DNA: TGTGCCTGGAGTGTAGAACGGACTAGCGGCCAAGAGACCCAGTACTTC

J: TRBJ1-2
D: TRBD1
size: -
V: TRBV3-1/TRBV3-2
CDR3: CASSPDRGQANYGYTF
DNA: TGTGCCAGCAGCCCAGACAGGGGGCAGGCTAACTATGGCTACACCTTC

J: TRBJ1-3
D: -
size: -
V: TRBV18
CDR3: CASSPARSGNTIYF
DNA: TGTGCCAGCTCACCAGCGCGCTCTGGAAACACCATATATTTT

J: TRBJ1-2
D: -
size: -
V: TRBV11-2
CDR3: CASSFRGGSGYTF
DNA: TGTGCCAGCAGCTTCCGGGGAGGGAGTGGCTACACCTTC

J: TRBJ1-2
D: -
size: -
V: TRBV11-2
CDR3: CASSLQDQGWGYTF
DNA: TGTGCCAGCAGCTTACAGGATCAGGGCTGGGGCTACACCTTC

J: TRBJ2-1
D: -
size: many
V: TRBV6-5
CDR3: CASRHPSYNEQFF
DNA: TGTGCCAGCAGACATCCCTCCTACAATGAGCAGTTCTTC

J: TRBJ1-6
D: TRBD1
size: -
V: TRBV6-4
CDR3: CASSDSSGTGGSPLHF
DNA: TGTGCCAGCAGTGACTCTTCCGGGACAGGGGGTTCACCCCTCCACTTT